The sequence of this T cell receptor beta chain was determined in a study of OX40 agonist ivuxolimab in advanced cancers. Whole-study context: Cancers in dose escalation were hepatocellular, melanoma, renal cell and head and neck. Prior checkpoint blockade (anti-PD-1, anti-PD-L1 or anti-CTLA-4) was permitted; approximately 40% had it.

Of note for this clone: Its antigen is currently unknown.

Broader study findings: Expansion of clones was among the lowest in partial responders at 0.1-3.0 mg/kg. Some nonresponders also had low normalized T-cell clonal expansion.

Produced via immunoSEQ multiplex PCR; TCRdb's table is partial and in-frame only. The sample holds more than 65,000 clones, 91% seen once. The clonotype comes from an adult with an advanced solid tumor such as melanoma, head and neck, liver or kidney cancer. The source was CD4+ or CD8+ T cells sorted from blood, collected in a trial of the OX40 agonist ivuxolimab.

The CDR3 region has the DNA TGTGCCAGCAGCCAAGTTAAGGTTCTTGGCTACACCTTC. Protein product: CASSQVKVLGYTF. The V and J genes are TRBV14 and TRBJ1-2; D gene ambiguous. This CDR3 has 13 residues. Germline lookup yields CDR1 SGHDN and CDR2 FVKESK. With 1 base removed from V and 7 bases from J, the gap between germline ends came to 10 bases. The full variable domain, in which reference TRBV14 and TRBJ1-2 provide the parts outside the CDR3, is EAGVTQFPSHSVIEKGQTVTLRCDPISGHDNLYWYRRVMGKEIKFLLHFVKESKQDESGMPNNRFLAERTGGTYSTLKVQPAELEDSGVYFCASSQVKVLGYTFGSGTRLTVV.